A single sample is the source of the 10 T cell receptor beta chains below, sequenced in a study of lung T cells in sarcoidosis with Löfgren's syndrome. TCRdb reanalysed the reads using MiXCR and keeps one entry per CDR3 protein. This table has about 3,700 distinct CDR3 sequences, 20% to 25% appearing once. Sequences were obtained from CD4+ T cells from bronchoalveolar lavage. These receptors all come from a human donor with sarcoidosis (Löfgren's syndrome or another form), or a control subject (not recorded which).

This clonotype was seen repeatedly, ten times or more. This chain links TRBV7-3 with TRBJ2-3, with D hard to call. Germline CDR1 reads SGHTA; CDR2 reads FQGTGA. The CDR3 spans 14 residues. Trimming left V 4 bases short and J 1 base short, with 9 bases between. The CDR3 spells CASSYGRGTDTQYF. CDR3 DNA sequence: TGTGCCAGCAGCTATGGACGGGGCACAGATACGCAGTATTTT.

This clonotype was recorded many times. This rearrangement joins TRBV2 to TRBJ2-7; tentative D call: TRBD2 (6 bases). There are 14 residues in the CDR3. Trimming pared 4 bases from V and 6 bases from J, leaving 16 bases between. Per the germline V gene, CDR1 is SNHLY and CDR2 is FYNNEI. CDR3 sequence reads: CASSVRDHGGEQYV. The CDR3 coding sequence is TGTGCCAGCAGTGTAAGGGACCACGGGGGCGAGCAGTACGTC.

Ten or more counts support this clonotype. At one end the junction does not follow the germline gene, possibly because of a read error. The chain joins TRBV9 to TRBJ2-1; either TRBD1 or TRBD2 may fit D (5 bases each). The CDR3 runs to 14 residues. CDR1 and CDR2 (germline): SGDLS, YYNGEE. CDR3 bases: TGTGCCAGCAGCGGTGAGGGGCACTACAACGAGCAGTTCTTC. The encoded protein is CASSGEGHYNEQFF.

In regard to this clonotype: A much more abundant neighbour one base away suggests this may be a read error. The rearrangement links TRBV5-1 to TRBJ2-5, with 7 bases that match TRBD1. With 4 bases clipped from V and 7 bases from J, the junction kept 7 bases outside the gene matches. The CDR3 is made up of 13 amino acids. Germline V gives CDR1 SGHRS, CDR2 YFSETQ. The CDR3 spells CASSQGGVGTQYF. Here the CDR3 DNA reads TGCGCCAGCAGCCAAGGGGGCGTAGGGACCCAGTACTTC.

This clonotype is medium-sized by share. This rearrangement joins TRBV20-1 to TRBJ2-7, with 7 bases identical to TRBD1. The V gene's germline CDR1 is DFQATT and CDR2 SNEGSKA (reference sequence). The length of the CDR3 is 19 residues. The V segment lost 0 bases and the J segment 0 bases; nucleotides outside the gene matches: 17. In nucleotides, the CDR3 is TGCAGTGCTAGAGATCCCCCCGGACAGGACACTCTAAGCTCCTACGAGCAGTACTTC. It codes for CSARDPPGQDTLSSYEQYF.

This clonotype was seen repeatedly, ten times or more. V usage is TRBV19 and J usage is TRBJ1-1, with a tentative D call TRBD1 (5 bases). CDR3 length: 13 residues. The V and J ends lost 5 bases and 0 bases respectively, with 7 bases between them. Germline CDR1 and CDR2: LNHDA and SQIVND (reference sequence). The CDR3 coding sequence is TGTGCCAGTAGTGGGGGGGTGAACACTGAAGCTTTCTTT. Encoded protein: CASSGGVNTEAFF.

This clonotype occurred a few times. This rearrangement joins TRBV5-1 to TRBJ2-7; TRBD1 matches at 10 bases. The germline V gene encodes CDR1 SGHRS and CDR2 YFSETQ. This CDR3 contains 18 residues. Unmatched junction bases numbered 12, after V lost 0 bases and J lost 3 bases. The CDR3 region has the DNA TGCGCCAGCAGCTTGGAGAGTCCAGGACAGGGGGGGGTCTACGAGCAGTACTTC. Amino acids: CASSLESPGQGGVYEQYF.

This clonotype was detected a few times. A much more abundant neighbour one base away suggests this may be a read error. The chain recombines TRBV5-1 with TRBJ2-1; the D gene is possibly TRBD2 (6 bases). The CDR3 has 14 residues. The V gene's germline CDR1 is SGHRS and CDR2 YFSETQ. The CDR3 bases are TGCACCAGCAGTCCGGCGGGAATCGCCGGTGAGCAGTTCTTC. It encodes CTSSPAGIAGEQFF.

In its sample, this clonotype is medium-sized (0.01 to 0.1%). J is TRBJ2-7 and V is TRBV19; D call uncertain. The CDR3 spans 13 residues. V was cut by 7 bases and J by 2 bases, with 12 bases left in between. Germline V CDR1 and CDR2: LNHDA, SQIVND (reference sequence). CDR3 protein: CASKEVGAYEQYF. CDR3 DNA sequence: TGTGCCAGTAAAGAGGTCGGAGCCTACGAGCAGTACTTC.

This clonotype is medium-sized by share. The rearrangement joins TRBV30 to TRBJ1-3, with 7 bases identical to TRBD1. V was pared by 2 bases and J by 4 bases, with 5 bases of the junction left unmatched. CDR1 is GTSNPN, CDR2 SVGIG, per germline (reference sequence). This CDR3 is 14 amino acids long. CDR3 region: CAWSSPGQGNTIYF. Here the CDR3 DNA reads TGTGCCTGGAGTTCGCCGGGACAGGGAAACACCATATATTTT.